One TCR beta chain is described in this entry. Its antigen is unidentified. The CDR3 spans 14 residues. Germline CDR1 and CDR2: SGHRS and YFSETQ. Deletions cut 4 bases from V and 4 bases from J, with 12 bases between. A universal primer site and UMIs were added as TCR cDNA was made by 5'RACE template switching. TCRdb called the 5' RACE reads again in MiXCR, with one record for every CDR3 protein. Of some 110,000 distinct CDR3 sequences listed, 6% to 8% are singletons. The data derive from a study of T cells after yellow fever vaccination. Study-wide results and caveats: Faster peaking, at day 5 versus 15, marked a secondary response that was weaker. Repertoires sorted by FACS could include abundant clonotypes that are contaminants from the bulk population.

The specimen comprised CD4+ T cells sorted from PBMCs, sampled about 10 days after the first yellow fever vaccination. V is TRBV5-1 and J is TRBJ1-5, with TRBD1 as a possible D gene (6 bases). This sequence originates from a man aged 18-30 years who received the YFV17D yellow fever vaccine. The CDR3 region is CASSPGTPNQPQHF. The CDR3 bases are TGCGCCAGCAGCCCAGGGACACCTAATCAGCCCCAGCATTTT.